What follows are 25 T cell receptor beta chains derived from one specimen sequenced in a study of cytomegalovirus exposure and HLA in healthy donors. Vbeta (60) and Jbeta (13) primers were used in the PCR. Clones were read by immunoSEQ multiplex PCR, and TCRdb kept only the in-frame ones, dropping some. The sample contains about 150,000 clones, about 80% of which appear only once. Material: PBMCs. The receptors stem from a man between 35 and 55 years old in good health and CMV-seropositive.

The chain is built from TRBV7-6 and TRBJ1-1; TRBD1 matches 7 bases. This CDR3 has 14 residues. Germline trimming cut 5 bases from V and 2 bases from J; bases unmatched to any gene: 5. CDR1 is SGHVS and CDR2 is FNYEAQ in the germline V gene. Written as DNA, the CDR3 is TGTGCCAGCAGCGCGTACAGGGGAAACACTGAAGCTTTCTTT. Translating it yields CASSAYRGNTEAFF.

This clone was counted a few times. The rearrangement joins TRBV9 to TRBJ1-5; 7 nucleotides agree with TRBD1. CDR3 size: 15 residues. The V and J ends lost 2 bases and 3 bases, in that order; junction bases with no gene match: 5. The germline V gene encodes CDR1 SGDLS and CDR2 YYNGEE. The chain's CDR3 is CASSVYGTDNQPQHF. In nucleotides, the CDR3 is TGTGCCAGCAGCGTCTATGGGACAGACAATCAGCCCCAGCATTTT.

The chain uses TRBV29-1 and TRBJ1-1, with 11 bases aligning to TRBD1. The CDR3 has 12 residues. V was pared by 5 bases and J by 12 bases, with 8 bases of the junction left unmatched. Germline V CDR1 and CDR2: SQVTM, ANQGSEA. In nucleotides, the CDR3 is TGCAGCGTTCATTGGGGACAGGGGGAAACTTTCTTT. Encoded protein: CSVHWGQGETFF.

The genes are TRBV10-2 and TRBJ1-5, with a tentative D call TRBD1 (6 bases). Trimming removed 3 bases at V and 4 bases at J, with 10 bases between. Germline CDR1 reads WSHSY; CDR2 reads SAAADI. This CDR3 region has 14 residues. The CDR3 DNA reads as TGCGCCAGCAGTGAAATGAGGGGGAATCAGCCCCAGCATTTT. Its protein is CASSEMRGNQPQHF.

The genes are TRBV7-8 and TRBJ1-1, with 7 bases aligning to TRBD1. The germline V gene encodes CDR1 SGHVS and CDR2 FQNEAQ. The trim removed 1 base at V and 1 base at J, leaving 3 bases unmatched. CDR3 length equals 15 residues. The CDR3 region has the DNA TGTGCCAGCAGCTTAGGAGGGGGCGGGAACACTGAAGCTTTCTTT. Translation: CASSLGGGGNTEAFF.

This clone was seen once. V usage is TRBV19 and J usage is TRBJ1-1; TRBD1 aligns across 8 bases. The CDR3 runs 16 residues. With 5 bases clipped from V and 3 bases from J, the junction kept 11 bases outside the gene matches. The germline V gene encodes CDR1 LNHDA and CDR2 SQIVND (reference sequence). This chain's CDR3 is CASSLKDRAFYTEAFF. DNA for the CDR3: TGTGCCAGTAGTCTCAAGGACAGGGCTTTTTACACTGAAGCTTTCTTT.

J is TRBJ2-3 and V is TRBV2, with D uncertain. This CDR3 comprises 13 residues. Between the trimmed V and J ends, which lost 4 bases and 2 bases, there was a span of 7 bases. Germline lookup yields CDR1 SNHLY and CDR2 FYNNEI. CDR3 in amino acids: CASSGANTDTQYF. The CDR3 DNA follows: TGTGCCAGCAGTGGGGCAAACACAGATACGCAGTATTTT.

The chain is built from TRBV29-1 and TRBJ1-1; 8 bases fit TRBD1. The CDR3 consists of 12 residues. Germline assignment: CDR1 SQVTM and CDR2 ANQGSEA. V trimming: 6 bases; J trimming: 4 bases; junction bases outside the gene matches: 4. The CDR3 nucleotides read TGCAGCGTGGGGGGACAGGTCACTGAAGCTTTCTTT. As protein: CSVGGQVTEAFF.

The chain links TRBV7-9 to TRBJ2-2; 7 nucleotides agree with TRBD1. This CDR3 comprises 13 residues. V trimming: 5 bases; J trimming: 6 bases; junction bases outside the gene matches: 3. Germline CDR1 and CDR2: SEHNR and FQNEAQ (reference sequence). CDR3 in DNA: TGTGCCAGCAGCCAGGGGGAGCCCGGGGAGCTGTTTTTT. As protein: CASSQGEPGELFF.

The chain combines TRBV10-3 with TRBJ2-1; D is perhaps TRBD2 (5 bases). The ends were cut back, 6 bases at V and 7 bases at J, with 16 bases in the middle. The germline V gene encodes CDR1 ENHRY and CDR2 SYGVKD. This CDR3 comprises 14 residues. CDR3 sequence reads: CAIRIGLLINEQFF. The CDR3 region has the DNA TGTGCCATCAGAATCGGACTGCTGATAAATGAGCAGTTCTTC.

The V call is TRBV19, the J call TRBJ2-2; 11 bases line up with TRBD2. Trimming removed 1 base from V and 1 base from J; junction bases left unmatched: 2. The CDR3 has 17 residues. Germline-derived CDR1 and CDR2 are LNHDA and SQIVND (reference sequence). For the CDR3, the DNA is TGTGCCAGTAGTATAGGAGGACTAGCGGGGAACACCGGGGAGCTGTTTTTT. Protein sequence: CASSIGGLAGNTGELFF.

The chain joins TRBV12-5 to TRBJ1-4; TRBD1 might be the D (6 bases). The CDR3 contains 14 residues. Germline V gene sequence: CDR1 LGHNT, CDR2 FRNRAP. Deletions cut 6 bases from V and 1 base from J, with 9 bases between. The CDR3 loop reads CASGTGLTNEKLFF. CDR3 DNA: TGTGCTAGTGGGACAGGCCTAACTAATGAAAAACTGTTTTTT.

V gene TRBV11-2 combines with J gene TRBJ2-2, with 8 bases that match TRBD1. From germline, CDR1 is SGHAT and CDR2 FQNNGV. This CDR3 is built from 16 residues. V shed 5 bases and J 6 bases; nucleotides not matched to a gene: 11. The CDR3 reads CASSPGQGAAAGELFF. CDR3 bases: TGTGCCAGCAGCCCAGGACAGGGAGCGGCGGCCGGGGAGCTGTTTTTT.

The CDR3 DNA follows: TGTGCCAGCAGCGTTAGCGGGACCTACAATGAGCAGTTCTTC. This translates into CASSVSGTYNEQFF. The V and J genes are TRBV9 and TRBJ2-1, with 8 bases fitting TRBD2. The CDR3 loop spans 14 amino acids. The J segment lost 2 bases and the V segment lost 2 bases, leaving 0 bases of the junction unmatched. Germline values: CDR1 SGDLS, CDR2 YYNGEE.

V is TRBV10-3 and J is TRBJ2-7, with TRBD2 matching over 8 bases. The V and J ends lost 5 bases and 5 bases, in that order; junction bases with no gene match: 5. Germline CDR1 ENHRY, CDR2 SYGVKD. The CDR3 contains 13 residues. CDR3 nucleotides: TGTGCCATCAGTCCGGGACTAGGAGACGAGCAGTACTTC. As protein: CAISPGLGDEQYF.

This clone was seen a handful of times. The CDR3, as DNA: TGTGCCTGGAGTAGCGAAGACAACACTGAAGCTTTCTTT. It is translated as CAWSSEDNTEAFF. The genes are TRBV30 and TRBJ1-1; no definite D call. The V gene's germline CDR1 is GTSNPN and CDR2 SVGIG (reference sequence). V lost 2 bases to trimming and J lost 2 bases, with 9 bases between them. This CDR3 spans 13 amino acids.

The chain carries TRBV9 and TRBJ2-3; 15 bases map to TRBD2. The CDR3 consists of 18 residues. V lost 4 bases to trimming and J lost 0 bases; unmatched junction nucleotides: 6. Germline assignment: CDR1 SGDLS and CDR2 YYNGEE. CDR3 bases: TGTGCCAGCAGCCCGGGACTAGCGGGAGGCACTAGCACAGATACGCAGTATTTT. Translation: CASSPGLAGGTSTDTQYF.

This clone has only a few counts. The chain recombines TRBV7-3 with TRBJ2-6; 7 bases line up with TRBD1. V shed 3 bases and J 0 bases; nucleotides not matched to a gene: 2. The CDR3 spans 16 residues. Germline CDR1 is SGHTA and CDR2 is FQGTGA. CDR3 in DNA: TGTGCCAGCAGCTTGCCAGGGGGCTCTGGGGCCAACGTCCTGACTTTC. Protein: CASSLPGGSGANVLTF.

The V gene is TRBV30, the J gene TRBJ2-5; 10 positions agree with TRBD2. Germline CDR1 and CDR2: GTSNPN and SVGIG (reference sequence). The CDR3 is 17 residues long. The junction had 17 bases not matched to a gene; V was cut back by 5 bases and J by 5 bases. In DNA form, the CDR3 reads TGTGCCTGGGGGGACAGCGGGAGGGCCCGGTTTATCGAGACCCAGTACTTC. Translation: CAWGDSGRARFIETQYF.

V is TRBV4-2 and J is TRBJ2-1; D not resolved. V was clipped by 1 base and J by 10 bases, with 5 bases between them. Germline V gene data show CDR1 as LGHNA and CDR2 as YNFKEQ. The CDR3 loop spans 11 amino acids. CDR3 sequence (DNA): TGTGCCAGCAGCCAAGCCCAAGAGCAGTTCTTC. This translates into CASSQAQEQFF.

CDR3 DNA: TGTGCCAGTAGTATGTCGCCCACGAGCACTGAAGCTTTCTTT. Translating gives CASSMSPTSTEAFF. The V and J genes are TRBV19 and TRBJ1-1, with D unresolved. The CDR3 spans 14 residues. Trimming took 3 bases from V and 4 from J, leaving 12 bases between them. Germline lookup yields CDR1 LNHDA and CDR2 SQIVND (reference sequence).

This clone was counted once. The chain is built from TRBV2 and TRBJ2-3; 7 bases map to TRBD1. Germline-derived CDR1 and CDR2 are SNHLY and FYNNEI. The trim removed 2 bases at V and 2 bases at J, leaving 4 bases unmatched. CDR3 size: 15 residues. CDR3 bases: TGTGCCAGCAGTGAACTACAGGGGTTCACAGATACGCAGTATTTT. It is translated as CASSELQGFTDTQYF. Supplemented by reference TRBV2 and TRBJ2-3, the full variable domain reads EPEVTQTPSHQVTQMGQEVILRCVPISNHLYFYWYRQILGQKVEFLVSFYNNEISEKSEIFDDQFSVERPDGSNFTLKIRSTKLEDSAMYFCASSELQGFTDTQYFGPGTRLTVL.

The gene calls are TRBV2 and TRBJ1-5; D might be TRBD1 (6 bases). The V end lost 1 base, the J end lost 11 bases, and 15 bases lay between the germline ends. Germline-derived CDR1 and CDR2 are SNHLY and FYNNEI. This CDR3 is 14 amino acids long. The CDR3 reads CASSEVGRGWAQHF. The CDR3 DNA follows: TGTGCCAGCAGTGAAGTAGGCAGGGGATGGGCCCAGCATTTT.

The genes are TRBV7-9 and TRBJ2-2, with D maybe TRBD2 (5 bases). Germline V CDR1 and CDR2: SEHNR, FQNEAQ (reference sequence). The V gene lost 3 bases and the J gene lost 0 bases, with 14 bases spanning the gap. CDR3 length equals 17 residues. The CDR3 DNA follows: TGTGCCAGCAGCTTGAAAAGGACTGAATCGAACACCGGGGAGCTGTTTTTT. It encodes CASSLKRTESNTGELFF.

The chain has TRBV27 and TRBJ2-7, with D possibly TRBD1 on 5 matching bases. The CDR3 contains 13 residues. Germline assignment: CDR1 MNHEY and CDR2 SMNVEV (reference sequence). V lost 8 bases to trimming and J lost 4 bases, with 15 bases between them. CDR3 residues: CASGAGRLYEQYF. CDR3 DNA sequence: TGTGCCAGCGGAGCAGGGCGCCTTTACGAGCAGTACTTC.